A single sample is the source of the 15 T cell receptor beta chains below, sequenced in a study of blood T cell repertoires in COVID-19. Sequencing was performed with immunoSEQ multiplex PCR; in TCRdb, only in-frame clones are kept and a portion is missing. The repertoire holds under 200,000 clones, around 82% seen once, with roughly 2% in the top ten. Sequenced sample: peripheral blood. The receptors here all came from an elderly woman with acute or convalescent COVID-19.

The chain employs TRBV5-4 and TRBJ2-1; 9 positions agree with TRBD1. Trimming removed 4 bases from V and 10 bases from J; junction bases left unmatched: 15. CDR1 and CDR2 (germline): SGHNT, YYREEE (reference sequence). The CDR3 consists of 16 residues. For the CDR3, the DNA is TGTGCCAGCAGCGACGGTCCGGGACAGGGTTTAAGGGAGCAGTTCTTC. Translated, it gives CASSDGPGQGLREQFF.

The rearrangement uses TRBV28 and TRBJ2-7; 8 bases match TRBD1. Germline trimming cut 8 bases from V and 0 bases from J; bases unmatched to any gene: 3. The CDR3 sequence is 13 residues long. Germline lookup yields CDR1 MDHEN and CDR2 SYDVKM. CDR3 DNA sequence: TGTGCCAGCGGGACAGGACGCTCCTACGAGCAGTACTTC. This gives the protein CASGTGRSYEQYF.

V gene TRBV12-3 or TRBV12-4 combines with J gene TRBJ2-7; D not resolved. The CDR3 is 11 residues long. Trimming removed 4 bases at V and 5 bases at J, with 6 bases between. The CDR3 nucleotides read TGTGCCAGCAGTTCGAGAGACGAGCAGTACTTC. It translates to CASSSRDEQYF.

This chain links TRBV6-5 with TRBJ1-1, with unresolved D. Germline CDR1 MNHEY, CDR2 SVGAGI. V lost 6 bases to trimming and J lost 3 bases, with 11 bases between them. The CDR3 spans 13 residues. The CDR3 DNA reads as TGTGCCAGCAGGTATCAGTTGGACACTGAAGCTTTCTTT. This sequence encodes CASRYQLDTEAFF.

As concerns this clone: Other DNA sequences in the same sample also yield this CDR3. The chain carries TRBV5-1 and TRBJ2-1; 9 bases fit TRBD1. The CDR3 length is 14 residues. V lost 0 bases to trimming and J lost 7 bases; unmatched junction nucleotides: 2. Germline V gene data show CDR1 as SGHRS and CDR2 as YFSETQ. CDR3 sequence reads: CASSLGQGVNEQFF. The CDR3 DNA reads as TGCGCCAGCAGCTTGGGACAGGGGGTGAATGAGCAGTTCTTC.

DNA of the CDR3: TGTGCCAGCAGCCGAGGACTAGCGGGAGAGTTTGAGACCCAGTACTTC. The encoded protein is CASSRGLAGEFETQYF. The chain joins TRBV3-1 (or the pseudogene TRBV3-2) to TRBJ2-5; TRBD2 aligns across 13 bases. Germline trimming cut 4 bases from V and 5 bases from J; bases unmatched to any gene: 7. Germline V lookup: CDR1 LGHDT, CDR2 YNNKEL (reference sequence). CDR3 length equals 16 residues.

The chain combines TRBV10-3 with TRBJ1-3; no clear D. Germline V gene lookup returns CDR1 ENHRY and CDR2 SYGVKD. Trimming took 3 bases from V and 4 from J, leaving 16 bases between them. The CDR3 loop spans 16 amino acids. The CDR3: CAISEFPSGGGNTIYF. The CDR3, as DNA: TGTGCCATCAGTGAATTCCCCAGCGGTGGGGGAAACACCATATATTTT.

V is TRBV6-5 and J is TRBJ1-1, with D tentatively TRBD1 (6 bases). The germline V and J ends were trimmed by 2 bases and 6 bases, with 16 bases remaining between them. Germline CDR1 is MNHEY and CDR2 is SVGAGI. The CDR3 has 15 amino acids. The CDR3 region is CASSYVSGAGAEAFF. CDR3 bases: TGTGCCAGCAGTTACGTTTCAGGGGCTGGGGCTGAAGCTTTCTTT.

The chain uses TRBV28 and TRBJ1-3; the match to TRBD1 covers 10 bases. The CDR3 runs to 16 residues. V lost 3 bases and J lost 3; bases outside the gene matches: 5. Germline V gene data show CDR1 as MDHEN and CDR2 as SYDVKM. CDR3 sequence (DNA): TGTGCCAGCAGTTTTTTGACAGGGGGCAGTGGAAACACCATATATTTT. Its protein product is CASSFLTGGSGNTIYF.

This clone has only a few counts. This chain uses TRBV9 with TRBJ2-3; 8 positions agree with TRBD2. The CDR3 runs to 14 residues. Germline V gives CDR1 SGDLS, CDR2 YYNGEE. Losses at the gene ends were 4 bases for V and 6 bases for J; bases not matched to a gene: 7. As DNA, the CDR3 is TGTGCCAGCAGCCCCTGGACTAGCTCCGATACGCAGTATTTT. This codes for CASSPWTSSDTQYF.

V usage is TRBV2 and J usage is TRBJ2-7, with unresolved D. From germline, CDR1 is SNHLY and CDR2 FYNNEI. Between the trimmed V and J ends, which lost 6 bases and 5 bases, there was a span of 11 bases. This CDR3 region has 12 residues. The CDR3 loop is CASREWVNEQYF. In nucleotides, the CDR3 is TGTGCCAGCAGGGAGTGGGTAAACGAGCAGTACTTC.

This CDR3 is CASSLDAGGTDTQYF. The CDR3 region has the DNA TGCGCCAGCAGCTTGGACGCGGGAGGCACAGATACGCAGTATTTT. The rearrangement links TRBV5-1 to TRBJ2-3; TRBD2 matches at 7 bases. Losses at the gene ends were 0 bases for V and 1 base for J; bases not matched to a gene: 2. Germline V lookup: CDR1 SGHRS, CDR2 YFSETQ. This CDR3 region has 15 residues.

The rearrangement uses TRBV6-6 and TRBJ1-1; 7 bases align to TRBD1. There are 14 residues in the CDR3. Germline assignment: CDR1 MNHNY and CDR2 SVGAGI (reference sequence). V trimming: 10 bases; J trimming: 1 base; junction bases outside the gene matches: 9. The CDR3 nucleotides read TGTGCCACGGCCCGGGACAGCTCGAACACTGAAGCTTTCTTT. Its protein product is CATARDSSNTEAFF.

As DNA, the CDR3 is TGTGCCAGCAGCTTGGGTTGGGGGCCCCAAGACTATGGCTACACCTTC. This translates into CASSLGWGPQDYGYTF. The V gene is TRBV5-4, the J gene TRBJ1-2; the D gene is possibly TRBD1 (6 bases). This CDR3 has 16 amino acids. Germline CDR1 SGHNT, CDR2 YYREEE (reference sequence). The ends were cut back, 0 bases at V and 3 bases at J, with 15 bases in the middle.

V is TRBV3-1 (or the pseudogene TRBV3-2) and J is TRBJ1-6; perhaps TRBD1 as D (5 bases). Germline loops: CDR1 LGHDT, CDR2 YNNKEL (reference sequence). Trimming took off 0 bases at V and 5 bases at J, with 5 bases between the two ends. The CDR3 spans 14 residues. The DNA for the CDR3 is TGTGCCAGCAGCCAAGACAGGGATAATTCACCCCTCCACTTT. It encodes CASSQDRDNSPLHF.